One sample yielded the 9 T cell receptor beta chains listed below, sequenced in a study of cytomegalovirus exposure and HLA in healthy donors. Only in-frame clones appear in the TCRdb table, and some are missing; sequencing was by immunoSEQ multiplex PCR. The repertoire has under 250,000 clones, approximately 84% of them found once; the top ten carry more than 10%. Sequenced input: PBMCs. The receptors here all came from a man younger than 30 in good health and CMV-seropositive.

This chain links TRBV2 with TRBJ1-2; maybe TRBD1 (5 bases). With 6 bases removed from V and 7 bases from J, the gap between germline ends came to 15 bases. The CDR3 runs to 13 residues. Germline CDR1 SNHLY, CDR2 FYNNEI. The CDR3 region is CASSLGRSVGYTF. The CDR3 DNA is TGTGCCAGCAGCCTGGGACGGTCAGTTGGCTACACCTTC. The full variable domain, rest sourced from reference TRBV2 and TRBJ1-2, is EPEVTQTPSHQVTQMGQEVILRCVPISNHLYFYWYRQILGQKVEFLVSFYNNEISEKSEIFDDQFSVERPDGSNFTLKIRSTKLEDSAMYFCASSLGRSVGYTFGSGTRLTVV.

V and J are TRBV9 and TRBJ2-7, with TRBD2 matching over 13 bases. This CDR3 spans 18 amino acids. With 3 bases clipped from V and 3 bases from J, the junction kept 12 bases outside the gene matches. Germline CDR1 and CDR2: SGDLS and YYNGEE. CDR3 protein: CASSALTSGRALGYEQYF. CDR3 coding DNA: TGTGCCAGCAGCGCCCTTACTAGCGGGAGGGCCCTAGGCTACGAGCAGTACTTC.

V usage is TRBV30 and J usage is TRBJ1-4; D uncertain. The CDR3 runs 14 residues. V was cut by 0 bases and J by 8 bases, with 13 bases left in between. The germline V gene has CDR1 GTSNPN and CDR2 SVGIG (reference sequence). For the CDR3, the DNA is TGTGCCTGGAGTGTACCTCCTGGGAGCGAAAAACTGTTTTTT. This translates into CAWSVPPGSEKLFF.

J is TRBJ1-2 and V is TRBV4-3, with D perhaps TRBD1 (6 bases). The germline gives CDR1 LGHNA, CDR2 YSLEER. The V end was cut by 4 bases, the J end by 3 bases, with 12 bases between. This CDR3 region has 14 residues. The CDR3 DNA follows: TGCGCCAGCAGCCCCGTTTCAGGGGACTATGGCTACACCTTC. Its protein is CASSPVSGDYGYTF.

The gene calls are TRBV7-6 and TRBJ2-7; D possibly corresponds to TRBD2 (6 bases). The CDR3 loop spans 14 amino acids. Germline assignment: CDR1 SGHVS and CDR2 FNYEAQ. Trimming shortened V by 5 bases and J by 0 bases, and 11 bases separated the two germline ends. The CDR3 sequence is CASSPGGTSYEQYF. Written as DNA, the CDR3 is TGTGCCAGCAGCCCCGGGGGTACCTCCTACGAGCAGTACTTC.

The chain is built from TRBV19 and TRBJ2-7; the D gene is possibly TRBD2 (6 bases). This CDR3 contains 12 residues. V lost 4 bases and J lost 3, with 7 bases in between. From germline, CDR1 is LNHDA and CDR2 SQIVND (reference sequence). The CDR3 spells CASSTGVYEQYF. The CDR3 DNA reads TGTGCCAGTAGTACGGGAGTCTACGAGCAGTACTTC.

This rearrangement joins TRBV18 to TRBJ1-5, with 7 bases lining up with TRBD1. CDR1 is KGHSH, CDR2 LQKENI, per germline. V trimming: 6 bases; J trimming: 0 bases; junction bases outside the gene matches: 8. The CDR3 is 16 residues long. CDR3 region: CASSRNRGNSNQPQHF. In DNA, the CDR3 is TGTGCCAGCTCCCGCAACAGGGGTAATAGCAATCAGCCCCAGCATTTT. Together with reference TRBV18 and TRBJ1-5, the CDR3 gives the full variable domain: NAGVMQNPRHLVRRRGQEARLRCSPMKGHSHVYWYRQLPEEGLKFMVYLQKENIIDESGMPKERFSAEFPKEGPSILRIQQVVRGDSAAYFCASSRNRGNSNQPQHFGDGTRLSIL.

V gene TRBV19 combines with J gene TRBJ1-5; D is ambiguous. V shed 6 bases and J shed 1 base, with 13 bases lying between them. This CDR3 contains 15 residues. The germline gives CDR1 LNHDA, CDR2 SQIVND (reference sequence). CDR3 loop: CASRLDGPSNQPQHF. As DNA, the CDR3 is TGTGCCAGTAGGTTGGACGGCCCGAGCAATCAGCCCCAGCATTTT. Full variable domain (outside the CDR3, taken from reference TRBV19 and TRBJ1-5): DGGITQSPKYLFRKEGQNVTLSCEQNLNHDAMYWYRQDPGQGLRLIYYSQIVNDFQKGDIAEGYSVSREKKESFPLTVTSAQKNPTAFYLCASRLDGPSNQPQHFGDGTRLSIL.

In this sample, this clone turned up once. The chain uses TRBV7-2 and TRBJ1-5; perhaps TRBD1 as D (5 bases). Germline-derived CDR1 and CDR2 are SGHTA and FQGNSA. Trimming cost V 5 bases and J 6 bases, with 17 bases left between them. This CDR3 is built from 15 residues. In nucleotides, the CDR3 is TGTGCCAGCAGCGCCAACGGTGCAGGGACTCAGCCCCAGCATTTT. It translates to CASSANGAGTQPQHF.